These T cell receptor beta chains were read from a single sample in a study of T cell responses to AZD1222 COVID-19 vaccine. Assay: immunoSEQ multiplex PCR; the TCRdb copy retains only in-frame clones and omits some. The table includes 140,000 to 150,000 clones, 80% to 90% detected once. The specimen comprised peripheral blood, sampled on day 0 of AZD1222 vaccination. These receptors came from an adult in good health. CDR3s include the opening cysteine and the closing phenylalanine or tryptophan. D genes are given only for firm matches. A row's size may be missing; if present it is once, few, many or a size class.

d_call j_call clone_size v_call cdr3_nt cdr3_aa
TRBD1 TRBJ1-2 once TRBV11-2 TGTGCCAGCAGCCAAACTGACAGGGCGGATGGCTACACCTTC CASSQTDRADGYTF
. TRBJ2-5 . TRBV7-8 TGTGCCAGCAGCTTATGGGGGTGGCAAGAGACCCAGTACTTC CASSLWGWQETQYF
. TRBJ2-3 . TRBV5-4 TGTGCCAGCAGCCCGGGGGACCCCGACACAGATACGCAGTATTTT CASSPGDPDTDTQYF
. TRBJ1-1 . TRBV30 TGTGCCGAGGACAGACTCATGAACACTGAAGCTTTCTTT CAEDRLMNTEAFF
. TRBJ2-1 . TRBV19 TGTGCCAGGATTCAGTATGAGCAGTTCTTC CARIQYEQFF
. TRBJ1-6 . TRBV21-1 TGTGCCAGCGGCAGCTCGAGCTCCTATAATTCACCCCTCCACTTT CASGSSSSYNSPLHF
. TRBJ2-3 few TRBV7-9 TGTGCCAGCAGCTTAGGGTACAGTTTCACAGATACGCAGTATTTT CASSLGYSFTDTQYF
. TRBJ1-2 . TRBV29-1 TGCAGCGCTCAATCCACAGGGATTGGAGGCTACACCTTC CSAQSTGIGGYTF
. TRBJ1-1 . TRBV19 TGTGCCAGTAGTATTGGGTTGGTGAACACTGAAGCTTTCTTT CASSIGLVNTEAFF
TRBD1 TRBJ1-5 . TRBV10-3 TGTGCCATCAGCACAGGGGGAAGCAATCAGCCCCAGCATTTT CAISTGGSNQPQHF
. TRBJ1-6 few TRBV5-6 TGTGCCAGCAGCTTGGCCGGGGCAGGGAGGTTTTCACCCCTCCACTTT CASSLAGAGRFSPLHF
TRBD2 TRBJ2-3 . TRBV3-1/TRBV3-2 TGTGCCAGCAGCCGAGGGACTAGCGGGAGTTATAGCACAGATACGCAGTATTTT CASSRGTSGSYSTDTQYF
. TRBJ1-4 . TRBV7-9 TGTGCCAGCACCTTATCGGGGGGCGGGACGGAAAAACTGTTTTTT CASTLSGGGTEKLFF
TRBD1 TRBJ1-2 . TRBV19 TGTGCCAGTAGTGATAGTATCTACGGGACAGTTAACTATGGCTACACCTTC CASSDSIYGTVNYGYTF
. TRBJ2-1 few TRBV27 TGTGCCAGCAGTTTATCAGCGAGCTCCTACAATGAGCAGTTCTTC CASSLSASSYNEQFF
. TRBJ1-2 . TRBV6-5 TGTGCCAGCAGGAAGGTGGGGGATGGCTACACCTTC CASRKVGDGYTF
. TRBJ1-5 . TRBV20-1 TGCAGTGCTCGTAACTTGGGGCCCCAGCATTTT CSARNLGPQHF
TRBD2 TRBJ2-1 . TRBV19 TGTGCCAGTAGCCCCCGGGGGAGGCCCCCGGGAGGGGAGCAGTTCTTC CASSPRGRPPGGEQFF
TRBD2 TRBJ2-1 . TRBV7-8 TGTGCCAGCAGCTTAGCGACTACAGCGGGAGGTTCCTACAATGAGCAGTTCTTC CASSLATTAGGSYNEQFF
TRBD1 TRBJ2-5 . TRBV5-6 TGTGCCAGCAGCCTCTGGGACAGGAAAGAGACCCAGTACTTC CASSLWDRKETQYF
. TRBJ1-1 . TRBV11-2 TGTGCCAGCGGACACAACACTGAAGCTTTCTTT CASGHNTEAFF
. TRBJ2-7 few TRBV10-3 TGTGCCATCAGTGAGTCTGGGGACGAGCAGTACTTC CAISESGDEQYF
. TRBJ2-7 . TRBV4-1 TGCGCCAGCAGCCAAATAGGTCTACAGGGGAGGGACTCCCCTGGAGAGCAGTACTTC CASSQIGLQGRDSPGEQYF
. TRBJ2-7 few TRBV10-1 TGCGCCAGCAGCCCCATGGGGAGCTCCTACGAGCAGTACTTC CASSPMGSSYEQYF
. TRBJ1-2 . TRBV2 TGTGCCACCCCTTCACAGGACAGCCCATTAGGAAGTTCTAACTATGGCTACACCTTC CATPSQDSPLGSSNYGYTF
TRBD1 TRBJ1-5 few TRBV19 TGTGCCAGTCGACAGGGTAATCAGCCCCAGCATTTT CASRQGNQPQHF
. TRBJ2-4 . TRBV10-2 TGCGCCAGCAGTGAGTGGGTCGGGGACGGTCAAGCCAAAAACATTCAGTACTTC CASSEWVGDGQAKNIQYF
TRBD1 TRBJ1-5 . TRBV27 TGTGCCAGCAGTTACCGACAGGGGAATCAGCCCCAGCATTTT CASSYRQGNQPQHF
TRBD1 TRBJ1-1 . TRBV3-1/TRBV3-2 TGTGCCAGCAGCACCTCGGACAGGGGGCAGCGAGCTTTCTTT CASSTSDRGQRAFF
TRBD2 TRBJ2-3 . TRBV7-8 TGTGCCAGCAGCTTACGCTTTAGCGGGGGGCTGAGCACAGATACGCAGTATTTT CASSLRFSGGLSTDTQYF
. TRBJ2-6 once TRBV11-2 TGTGCCAGCAGCTTAGAGGCTGGGGCCAACGTCCTGACTTTC CASSLEAGANVLTF
TRBD1 TRBJ1-1 . TRBV30 TGTGCCTGGAGTTTTTTCCAGGGGGCGGGAGCTTTCTTT CAWSFFQGAGAFF
. TRBJ2-7 . TRBV4-2 TGTGCCAGCAGCCAAGGAAAGGGGATTCCCTACGAGCAGTACTTC CASSQGKGIPYEQYF
. TRBJ2-7 . TRBV27 TGTGCCAGCAGTTTATCGAACGGCGAGCAGTACTTC CASSLSNGEQYF
. TRBJ1-5 . TRBV15 TGTGCCACCAGCAGAGTGAGGGGAGGGACCACCCCGCCCCAGCATTTT CATSRVRGGTTPPQHF
TRBD2 TRBJ2-7 . TRBV4-2 TGTGCCAGCAGCCTCGAGCGGGGGGCAAGAGACGAGCAGTACTTC CASSLERGARDEQYF
TRBD1 TRBJ1-6 . TRBV5-1 TGCGCCAGCAGCGCTGGGACAGCTAATTCACCCCTCCACTTT CASSAGTANSPLHF
. TRBJ1-1 . TRBV5-1 TGCGCCAGCAGCGCGGGACAGAACACTGAAGCTTTCTTT CASSAGQNTEAFF
TRBD1 TRBJ1-2 . TRBV23-1 TGCGCCAGAAGTCCCATTTTATCGGACAGGTACAAAACTATATGCTACACCTTC CARSPILSDRYKTICYTF
. TRBJ1-4 . TRBV15 TGTGCCACCTCCCCTGGGGCCTCTAGGGGAAAACTGTTTTTT CATSPGASRGKLFF